Listed below are T cell receptor beta chains from one sample, sequenced in a study of long-term antiretroviral therapy in people with HIV. Profiling relied on immunoSEQ multiplex PCR, and the TCRdb table lists in-frame clones only, not all of them. Here the sample spans 25,000 or so clones, more than 70% being singletons. The sample consisted of unsorted PBMCs, taken 3 years after starting antiretroviral therapy. These TCRs come from a man between 18 and 35 years old with HIV. CDR3s include the opening cysteine and the closing phenylalanine or tryptophan. A D gene is named only where the DNA matches it firmly. The size entry is marked missing in some rows and otherwise reads once, few, many or a size class.

>.|TRBV2|.|TRBJ1-2
CASRRDINYGYTF
TGTGCCAGCCGACGAGACATTAACTATGGCTACACCTTC
>.|TRBV5-6|.|TRBJ1-1
CASSSNPGTPGPAFF
TGTGCCAGCAGCTCTAATCCGGGGACCCCCGGCCCAGCTTTCTTT
>.|TRBV9|few|TRBJ2-7
CASSESGQDYEQYF
TGTGCCAGCAGCGAATCGGGGCAAGACTACGAGCAGTACTTC
>TRBD1|TRBV11-2|once|TRBJ2-1
CASSPLKRTGGYEQFF
TGTGCCAGCAGCCCGCTGAAACGGACAGGTGGGTACGAGCAGTTCTTC
>.|TRBV5-1|once|TRBJ1-5
CASSFPRHVSNQPQHF
TGCGCCAGCAGCTTCCCCCGACACGTTAGCAATCAGCCCCAGCATTTT
>.|TRBV4-1|.|TRBJ1-1
CASSLEFMNTEAFF
TGCGCCAGCAGCCTTGAGTTTATGAACACTGAAGCTTTCTTT
>.|TRBV5-1|.|TRBJ1-1
CASRLTAEAFF
TGCGCCAGCCGCCTAACGGCTGAAGCTTTCTTT
>.|TRBV5-6|few|TRBJ1-5
CASSLAGQPQHF
TGTGCCAGCAGCTTGGCGGGACAGCCCCAGCATTTT
>TRBD2|TRBV19|.|TRBJ2-1
CASSMRLAGGPSYNEQFF
TGTGCCAGTAGTATGAGACTAGCGGGGGGGCCTTCCTACAATGAGCAGTTCTTC
>TRBD1|TRBV6-5|.|TRBJ1-2
CASRDRDRLSRGYTF
TGTGCCAGCAGGGACCGGGACAGGTTGTCTAGGGGCTACACCTTC
>.|TRBV6-1|.|TRBJ2-3
CASSEQPTVTDTQYF
TGTGCCAGCAGTGAACAGCCTACAGTCACAGATACGCAGTATTTT
>.|TRBV11-2|.|TRBJ1-2
CASTGQNYGYTF
TGTGCCAGCACCGGACAGAACTATGGCTACACCTTC
>.|TRBV6-6|.|TRBJ2-1
CASSENSEQFF
TGTGCCAGCAGCGAAAACAGTGAGCAGTTCTTC
>TRBD1|TRBV2|.|TRBJ1-4
CASRDRARGGDEKLFF
TGTGCCAGCCGGGACAGGGCTAGGGGTGGGGATGAAAAACTGTTTTTT
>TRBD1|TRBV28|once|TRBJ1-1
CASSLGEGGVEAFF
TGTGCCAGCAGTTTGGGGGAAGGGGGCGTTGAAGCTTTCTTT
>.|TRBV14|once|TRBJ2-3
CASSPRYQRSRTDTQYF
TGTGCCAGCAGCCCCAGGTACCAGAGATCTCGCACAGATACGCAGTATTTT
>.|TRBV6-1|.|TRBJ1-2
CASSEAYRVGGYTF
TGTGCCAGCAGTGAAGCTTACAGGGTTGGTGGCTACACCTTC
>.|TRBV4-1|.|TRBJ2-3
CASSQLWPQLGGTDTQYF
TGCGCCAGCAGCCAGTTGTGGCCTCAGCTTGGAGGCACAGATACGCAGTATTTT
>.|TRBV5-8|few|TRBJ1-5
CASRDGYSNQPQHF
TGTGCCAGCAGGGACGGCTATAGCAATCAGCCCCAGCATTTT
>TRBD1|TRBV5-1|.|TRBJ1-1
CASSSTGGRYTEAFF
TGCGCCAGCAGCTCCACAGGGGGCAGATACACTGAAGCTTTCTTT
>.|TRBV7-3|.|TRBJ1-2
CASSSGQTRGGYGYTF
TGTGCCAGCAGCTCCGGACAGACTAGGGGGGGTTATGGCTACACCTTC
>TRBD1|TRBV7-9|.|TRBJ2-7
CASSLSPGTGLFAEQYF
TGTGCCAGCAGCTTGAGCCCCGGGACAGGGCTGTTCGCGGAGCAGTACTTC
>.|TRBV2|.|TRBJ2-1
CASSEGLNSYNEQFF
TGTGCCAGCAGTGAAGGGTTAAATTCCTACAATGAGCAGTTCTTC
>.|TRBV6-4|.|TRBJ1-5
CASSRVAGGNQPQHF
TGTGCCAGCAGTCGAGTTGCAGGGGGCAATCAGCCCCAGCATTTT
>.|TRBV5-4|.|TRBJ2-3
CASSAPGFLRDTQYF
TGTGCCAGCAGCGCCCCGGGCTTCCTGAGGGATACGCAGTATTTT
>.|TRBV2|.|TRBJ1-1
CASRLGNTEAFF
TGTGCCAGCAGATTGGGGAACACTGAAGCTTTCTTT
>.|TRBV5-4|.|TRBJ2-3
CASGGFPDTQYF
TGTGCCAGCGGGGGTTTTCCAGATACGCAGTATTTT
>.|TRBV9|few|TRBJ1-4
CASSVGSDSLYEKLFF
TGTGCCAGCAGCGTAGGGTCGGACAGTTTGTATGAAAAACTGTTTTTT
>.|TRBV28|.|TRBJ1-5
CASVHPQGYQPQHF
TGTGCCAGCGTACATCCCCAGGGGTATCAGCCCCAGCATTTT
>.|TRBV15|.|TRBJ2-2
CATSRATGELFF
TGTGCCACCAGCAGAGCCACCGGGGAGCTGTTTTTT
>.|TRBV5-1|once|TRBJ2-5
CASSLARDQETQYF
TGCGCCAGCAGCTTGGCCAGGGACCAAGAGACCCAGTACTTC
>TRBD2|TRBV27|.|TRBJ2-7
CASSLGGSEQYF
TGTGCCAGCAGTTTGGGGGGGAGCGAGCAGTACTTC
>.|TRBV10-2|.|TRBJ1-1
CASSEQGGTEAFF
TGCGCCAGCAGTGAACAAGGGGGGACTGAAGCTTTCTTT
>.|TRBV11-2|.|TRBJ1-2
CASSSLDYGYTF
TGTGCCAGCAGCTCCCTCGACTATGGCTACACCTTC
>.|TRBV6-1|.|TRBJ2-7
CASSRRTAYEQYF
TGTGCCAGCAGTCGACGGACAGCCTACGAGCAGTACTTC
>.|TRBV6-4|.|TRBJ2-3
CASSVPRVTDTQYF
TGTGCCAGCAGTGTGCCCAGGGTGACAGATACGCAGTATTTT
>.|TRBV4-2|.|TRBJ1-1
CASSQDKGWGKAFF
TGTGCCAGCAGCCAAGATAAGGGATGGGGGAAAGCTTTCTTT
>.|TRBV6-5|.|TRBJ1-1
CASSYDRLAPYEAFF
TGTGCCAGCAGTTACGACAGGTTGGCCCCATATGAAGCTTTCTTT
>.|TRBV5-1|.|TRBJ1-6
CASSLESGSSPLHF
TGCGCCAGCAGCTTGGAGTCAGGGAGCTCACCCCTCCACTTT
>.|TRBV6-1|.|TRBJ2-7
CASRLHSGTYEQYF
TGTGCCAGCCGGCTCCACAGCGGAACCTACGAGCAGTACTTC
>.|TRBV2|.|TRBJ1-2
CASSQNPGSYGYTF
TGTGCCAGCAGCCAGAACCCAGGCTCCTATGGCTACACCTTC
>.|TRBV9|once|TRBJ2-2
CASSVGRGANTGELFF
TGTGCCAGCAGCGTCGGGCGGGGCGCGAACACCGGGGAGCTGTTTTTT
>TRBD1|TRBV13|once|TRBJ2-1
CASSSDRGSYNEQFF
TGTGCCAGCAGCTCCGACAGGGGATCCTACAATGAGCAGTTCTTC
>.|TRBV2|few|TRBJ2-7
CASKRGTQYEQYF
TGTGCCAGCAAACGTGGGACACAGTACGAGCAGTACTTC